A selection of T cell receptor beta chains follows, all from one sample in a study of CD8+CD57+ T cells in acquired aplastic anemia. TCRdb called the reads again in MiXCR, with one record for every CDR3 protein. The repertoire consists of approximately 380,000 distinct CDR3 sequences, with around 68% occurring once and the leading ten covering around 4%. The sequenced sample was sorted CD4+, CD8+, or CD8+CD57+ T cells (not recorded which) from PBMCs. These receptors were collected from a human donor in good health, serving as a control. Each CDR3 is given without its conserved first and last residue. Fields, in order: V gene, J gene, CDR3 protein.

TRBV20-1	TRBJ2-1	SATLRSTEEF
TRBV7-9	TRBJ1-2	ASTFTGGGYDYT
TRBV10-1	TRBJ2-3	ASSDVWTGRRTQY
TRBV7-2	TRBJ2-3	ASSFTWRHTDTQTQY
TRBV15	TRBJ2-1	ATSSGDNNEQF
TRBV12-3/TRBV12-4	TRBJ2-3	ASSAGRSSYNEQY
TRBV4-1	TRBJ1-1	ASSQGIRVAEAF
TRBV7-9	TRBJ2-1	AGRVKRGGVEQF
TRBV11-2	TRBJ1-1	ASSLYGNPEAF
TRBV12-3/TRBV12-4	TRBJ1-2	ASRHGQDYGYT
TRBV12-3/TRBV12-4	TRBJ1-1	ASTGRGEAF